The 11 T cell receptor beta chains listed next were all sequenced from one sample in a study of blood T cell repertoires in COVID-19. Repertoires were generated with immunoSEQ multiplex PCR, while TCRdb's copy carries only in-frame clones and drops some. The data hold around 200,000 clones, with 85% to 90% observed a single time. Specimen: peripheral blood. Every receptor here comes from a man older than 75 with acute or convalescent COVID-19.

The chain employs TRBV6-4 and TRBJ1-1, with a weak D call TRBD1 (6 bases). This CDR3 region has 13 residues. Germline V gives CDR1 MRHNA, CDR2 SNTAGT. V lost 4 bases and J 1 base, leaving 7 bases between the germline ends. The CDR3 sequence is CASSGQENTEAFF. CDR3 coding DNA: TGTGCCAGCAGTGGACAGGAGAACACTGAAGCTTTCTTT.

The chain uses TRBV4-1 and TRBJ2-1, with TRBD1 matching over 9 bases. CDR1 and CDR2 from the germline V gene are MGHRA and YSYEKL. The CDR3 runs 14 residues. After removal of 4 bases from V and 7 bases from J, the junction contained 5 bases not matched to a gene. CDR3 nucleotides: TGCGCCAGCAGCCCTGGACAGGGGTTGAATGAGCAGTTCTTC. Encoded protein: CASSPGQGLNEQFF.

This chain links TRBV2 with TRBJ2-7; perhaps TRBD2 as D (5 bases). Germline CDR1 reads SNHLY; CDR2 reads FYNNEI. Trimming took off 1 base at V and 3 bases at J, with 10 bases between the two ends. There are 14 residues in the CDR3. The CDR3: CASSEGGRGYEQYF. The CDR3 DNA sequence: TGTGCCAGCAGTGAAGGCGGACGGGGCTACGAGCAGTACTTC.

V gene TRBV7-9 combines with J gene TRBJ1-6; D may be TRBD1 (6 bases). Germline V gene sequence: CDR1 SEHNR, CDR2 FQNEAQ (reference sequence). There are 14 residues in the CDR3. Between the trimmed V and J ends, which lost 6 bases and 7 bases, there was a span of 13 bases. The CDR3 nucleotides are TGTGCCAGCAGAGACGGGGGGCTGAATTCACCCCTCCACTTT. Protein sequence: CASRDGGLNSPLHF.

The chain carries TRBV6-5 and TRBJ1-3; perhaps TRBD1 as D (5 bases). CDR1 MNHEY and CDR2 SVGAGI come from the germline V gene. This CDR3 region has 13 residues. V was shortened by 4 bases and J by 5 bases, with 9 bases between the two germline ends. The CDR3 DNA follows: TGTGCCAGCAGTTCAGGGTGGCGAAACACCATATATTTT. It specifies CASSSGWRNTIYF.

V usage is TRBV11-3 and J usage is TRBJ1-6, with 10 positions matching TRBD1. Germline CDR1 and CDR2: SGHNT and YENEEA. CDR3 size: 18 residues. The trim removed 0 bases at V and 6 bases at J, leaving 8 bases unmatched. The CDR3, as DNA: TGTGCCAGCAGCTTAGAGGACAGGGGGTTTTTAGGTAATTCACCCCTCCACTTT. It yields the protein CASSLEDRGFLGNSPLHF. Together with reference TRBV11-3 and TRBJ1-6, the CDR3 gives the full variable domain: EAGVVQSPRYKIIEKKQPVAFWCNPISGHNTLYWYLQNLGQGPELLIRYENEEAVDDSQLPKDRFSAERLKGVDSTLKIQPAELGDSAVYLCASSLEDRGFLGNSPLHFGNGTRLTVT.

The CDR3 coding sequence is TGTGCCAGAAGCCTCGGGACAACGATCCAAGAGACCCAGTACTTC. Translated: CARSLGTTIQETQYF. This rearrangement joins TRBV5-3 to TRBJ2-5; D is possibly TRBD1 (6 bases). TRBV5-3 is reported as an ORF; its role is uncertain. CDR3 size: 15 residues. V was shortened by 4 bases and J by 1 base, with 14 bases between the two germline ends.

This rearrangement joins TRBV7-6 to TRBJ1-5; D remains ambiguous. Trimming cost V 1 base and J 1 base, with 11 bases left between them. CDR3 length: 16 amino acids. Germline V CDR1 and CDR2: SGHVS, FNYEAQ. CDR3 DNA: TGTGCCAGCAGCTTAGGGGCCAGCTCGAGCAATCAGCCCCAGCATTTT. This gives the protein CASSLGASSSNQPQHF.

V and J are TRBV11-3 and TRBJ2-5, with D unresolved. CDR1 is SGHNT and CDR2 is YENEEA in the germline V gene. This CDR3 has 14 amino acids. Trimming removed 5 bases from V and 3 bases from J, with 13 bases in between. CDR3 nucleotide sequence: TGTGCCAGCAGCGCCCCGACCCAGGAAGAGACCCAGTACTTC. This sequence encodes CASSAPTQEETQYF.

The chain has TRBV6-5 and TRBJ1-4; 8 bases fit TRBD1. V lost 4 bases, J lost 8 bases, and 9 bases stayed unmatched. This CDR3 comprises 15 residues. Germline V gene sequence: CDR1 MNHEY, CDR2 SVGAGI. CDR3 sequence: CASSFAGGEWEKLFF. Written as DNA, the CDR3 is TGTGCCAGCAGTTTTGCAGGGGGCGAGTGGGAAAAACTGTTTTTT.

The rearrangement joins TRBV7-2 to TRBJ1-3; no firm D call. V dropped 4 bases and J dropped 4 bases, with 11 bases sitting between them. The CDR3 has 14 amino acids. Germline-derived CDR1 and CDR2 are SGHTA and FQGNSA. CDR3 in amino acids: CASSSYPPGNTIYF. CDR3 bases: TGTGCCAGCAGCTCCTATCCACCCGGAAACACCATATATTTT.